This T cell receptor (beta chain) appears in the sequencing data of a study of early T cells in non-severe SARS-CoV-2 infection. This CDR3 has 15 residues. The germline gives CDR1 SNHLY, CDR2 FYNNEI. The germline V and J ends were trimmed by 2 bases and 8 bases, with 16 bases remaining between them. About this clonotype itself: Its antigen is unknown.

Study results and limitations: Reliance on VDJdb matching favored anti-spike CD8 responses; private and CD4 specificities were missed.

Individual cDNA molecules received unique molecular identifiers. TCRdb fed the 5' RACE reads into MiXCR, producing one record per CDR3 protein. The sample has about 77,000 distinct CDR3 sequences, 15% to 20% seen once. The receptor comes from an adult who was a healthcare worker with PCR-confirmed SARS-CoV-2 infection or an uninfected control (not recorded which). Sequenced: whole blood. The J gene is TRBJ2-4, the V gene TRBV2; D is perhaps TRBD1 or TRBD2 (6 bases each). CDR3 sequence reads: CASSEWGAGQDIQYF. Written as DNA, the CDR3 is TGTGCCAGCAGTGAATGGGGGGCGGGTCAGGACATTCAGTACTTC.